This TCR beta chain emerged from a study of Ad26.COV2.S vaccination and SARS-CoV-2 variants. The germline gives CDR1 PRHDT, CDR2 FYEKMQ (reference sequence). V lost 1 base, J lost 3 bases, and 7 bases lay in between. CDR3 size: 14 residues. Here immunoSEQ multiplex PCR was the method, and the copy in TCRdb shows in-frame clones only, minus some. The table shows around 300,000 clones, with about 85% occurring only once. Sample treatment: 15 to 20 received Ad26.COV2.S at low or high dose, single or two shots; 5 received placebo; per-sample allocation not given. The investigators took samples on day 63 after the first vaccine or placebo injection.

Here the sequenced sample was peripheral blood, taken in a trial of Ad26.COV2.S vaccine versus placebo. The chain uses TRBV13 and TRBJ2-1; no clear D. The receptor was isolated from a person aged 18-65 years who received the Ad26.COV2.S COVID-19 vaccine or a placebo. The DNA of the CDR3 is TGTGCCAGCAGCTTAGTTTCCGGCTACAATGAGCAGTTCTTC. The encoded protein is CASSLVSGYNEQFF.